The rows below give T cell receptor beta chains drawn from one sample of a study of response to subunit inactivated influenza vaccine. TCRdb re-analysed the RT-PCR reads in MiXCR, keeping a single row per CDR3 protein. The sample holds roughly 630,000 distinct CDR3 sequences, 12% to 15% seen once. Sample: PBMCs from blood, taken about 14 days before vaccination. The origin of the receptors is a man in his forties or fifties who received an inactivated influenza vaccine. CDR3s include the opening cysteine and the closing phenylalanine or tryptophan. A D gene is named only where the DNA matches it firmly. Clone size, where shown, is once, few, many, or a class for clones that have expanded.

D,J,V,size,length,CDR3,DNA
-,TRBJ2-3,TRBV7-9,-,15,CASSSELGNTDTQYF,TGTGCCAGCAGCTCGGAGCTGGGAAACACAGATACGCAGTATTTT
TRBD1,TRBJ2-7,TRBV7-2,-,13,CASSHGTAYEQYF,TGTGCCAGCAGCCACGGGACAGCCTACGAGCAGTACTTC
TRBD1,TRBJ2-7,TRBV2,-,15,CASSEWDRVIYEQYF,TGTGCCAGCAGTGAATGGGACAGGGTAATATACGAGCAGTACTTC
TRBD1,TRBJ1-1,TRBV7-2,few,15,CASSSQGAGNTEAFF,TGTGCCAGCAGCTCACAGGGGGCGGGGAACACTGAAGCTTTCTTT
-,TRBJ1-2,TRBV20-1,many,13,CSALTSPAGGYTF,TGCAGTGCCCTGACGTCCCCTGCGGGTGGCTACACCTTC
TRBD2,TRBJ2-1,TRBV3-1,many,15,CASSPFGGAGNEQFF,TGTGCCAGCAGCCCCTTCGGGGGGGCTGGAAATGAGCAGTTCTTC
TRBD2,TRBJ2-3,TRBV20-1,few,15,CSASPLAGGTDTQYF,TGCAGTGCTAGCCCACTAGCGGGGGGGACAGATACGCAGTATTTT
-,TRBJ2-1,TRBV11-1,few,18,CASSLWDHPIGSYNEQFF,TGTGCCAGCAGCTTATGGGACCACCCTATAGGGTCCTACAATGAGCAGTTCTTC
TRBD1,TRBJ2-1,TRBV5-1,many,15,CASSRTGGSDNEQFF,TGCGCCAGCAGTCGTACAGGGGGCTCGGACAATGAGCAGTTCTTC
TRBD1,TRBJ2-4,TRBV28,-,13,CASTPGQGYIQYF,TGTGCCAGCACTCCGGGACAGGGTTACATTCAGTACTTC
-,TRBJ1-3,TRBV6-5,-,16,CASSYSLTGSGNTIYF,TGTGCCAGCAGTTACTCCCTGACGGGCTCTGGAAACACCATATATTTT
TRBD2,TRBJ2-7,TRBV9,few,15,CASSVEGREGYEQYF,TGTGCCAGCAGCGTAGAAGGGCGGGAGGGCTACGAGCAGTACTTC
-,TRBJ2-2,TRBV6-2/TRBV6-3,-,16,CASSHLGQFNTGELFF,TGTGCCAGCAGTCACCTCGGACAGTTTAACACCGGGGAGCTGTTTTTT
-,TRBJ2-3,TRBV3-1,few,15,CASSQVRRGADTQYF,TGTGCCAGCAGCCAAGTTCGGAGGGGAGCAGATACGCAGTATTTT
TRBD2,TRBJ2-3,TRBV28,few,15,CASRLAGTSTDTQYF,TGTGCCAGCAGGCTAGCGGGGACTAGCACAGATACGCAGTATTTT
-,TRBJ2-2,TRBV9,-,16,CASSVGLGHNTGELFF,TGTGCCAGCAGCGTAGGATTGGGACACAACACCGGGGAGCTGTTTTTT
TRBD1,TRBJ2-1,TRBV7-3,few,14,CASSPRTGINEQFF,TGTGCCAGCAGCCCCCGGACAGGGATAAATGAGCAGTTCTTC
TRBD1,TRBJ2-7,TRBV7-9,-,14,CASSTDRRAYEQYF,TGTGCCAGCAGCACGGACAGGCGAGCCTACGAGCAGTACTTC
-,TRBJ2-1,TRBV29-1,-,10,CSVDRGPVFF,TGCAGCGTTGATAGGGGACCTGTGTTCTTC
TRBD1,TRBJ1-4,TRBV6-5,few,15,CASSSAGQGREKLFF,TGTGCCAGCAGTTCCGCGGGACAGGGGAGGGAAAAACTGTTTTTT
-,TRBJ1-1,TRBV5-1,few,17,CASSIGRNPILNTEAFF,TGCGCCAGCAGCATAGGACGGAACCCCATCTTGAACACTGAAGCTTTCTTT
-,TRBJ2-1,TRBV11-2,-,18,CASSPIRRAVLVYNEQFF,TGTGCCAGCAGCCCAATCCGGAGGGCCGTTTTAGTCTACAATGAGCAGTTCTTC
TRBD2,TRBJ2-1,TRBV5-1,-,17,CASSLVTSGGLGNEQFF,TGCGCCAGCAGCTTGGTTACTAGCGGGGGGCTCGGGAATGAGCAGTTCTTC
TRBD2,TRBJ2-7,TRBV4-2,-,15,CASSQDLLASYEQYF,TGTGCCAGCAGCCAAGACCTACTAGCGAGCTACGAGCAGTACTTC
-,TRBJ1-2,TRBV7-2,-,14,CASRFPTMRYGYTF,TGTGCCAGCAGGTTCCCGACTATGCGCTATGGCTACACCTTC
-,TRBJ2-7,TRBV20-1,few,13,CSAEGDYSYEQYF,TGCAGTGCCGAGGGAGACTACTCCTACGAGCAGTACTTC
TRBD1,TRBJ1-2,TRBV6-5,few,16,CASSYSVVRGPPGGTF,TGTGCCAGCAGTTACTCGGTAGTAAGGGGGCCACCCGGGGGGACCTTC